The 9 T cell receptor beta chains presented below share a single source sample, sequenced in a study of T-cell memory formation after mild COVID-19. TCRdb reanalysed the 5' RACE reads using MiXCR and keeps one entry per CDR3 protein. This table has approximately 390,000 distinct CDR3 sequences, around a sixth appearing once. Sequenced material: PBMCs or a T cell subset sorted from them (not recorded which). The receptors originated from a man younger than 35 who had mild COVID-19 (a few samples of this study predate the infection). Cell type and time point are not known.

This clonotype has only a few counts. V is TRBV6-5 and J is TRBJ1-6, with D hard to call. Germline V lookup: CDR1 MNHEY, CDR2 SVGAGI. The CDR3 is 15 residues long. Trimming cost V 0 bases and J 11 bases, with 14 bases left between them. The CDR3 nucleotides read TGTGCCAGCAGTTACTCCAGGACCAGCCCAACACCCCTCCACTTT. Translated: CASSYSRTSPTPLHF.

J is TRBJ2-5 and V is TRBV20-1; tentative D call: TRBD2 (5 bases). The length of the CDR3 is 15 residues. V shed 5 bases and J shed 5 bases, with 21 bases lying between them. The germline V gene has CDR1 DFQATT and CDR2 SNEGSKA (reference sequence). CDR3 residues: CSAGPTAAASETQYF. The CDR3 nucleotides are TGCAGTGCTGGCCCCACAGCGGCCGCCTCGGAGACCCAGTACTTC.

This clonotype was seen more than once but under ten times. The rearrangement links TRBV20-1 to TRBJ1-2; tentative D call: TRBD1 (6 bases). The CDR3 runs 13 residues. V lost 2 bases and J lost 5, with 12 bases in between. In germline, CDR1 is DFQATT, CDR2 SNEGSKA (reference sequence). CDR3 region: CSARPRRGYGYTF. The DNA of the CDR3 is TGCAGTGCTAGACCCCGCAGGGGTTATGGCTACACCTTC.

This chain uses TRBV12-3 or TRBV12-4 with TRBJ1-5; D remains ambiguous. V shed 1 base and J shed 9 bases, with 13 bases lying between them. This CDR3 is built from 14 residues. CDR3: CASSLVSLGTPQHF. The CDR3 DNA reads TGTGCCAGCAGTTTAGTATCCCTGGGTACGCCCCAGCATTTT.

Only a few counts were recorded for this clonotype. The chain employs TRBV3-1 and TRBJ1-6; D perhaps matches TRBD1 (6 bases). This CDR3 region has 13 residues. V lost 4 bases to trimming and J lost 13 bases, with 14 bases between them. Germline-derived CDR1 and CDR2 are LGHDT and YNNKEL (reference sequence). This chain's CDR3 is CASSPGQGTPLHF. The CDR3 DNA follows: TGTGCCAGCAGCCCGGGACAAGGAACGCCCCTCCACTTT.

The count of this clonotype is one. The genes are TRBV7-3 and TRBJ1-1; 8 nucleotides align to TRBD1. Losses at the gene ends were 5 bases for V and 3 bases for J; bases not matched to a gene: 14. This CDR3 spans 17 amino acids. Germline lookup yields CDR1 SGHTA and CDR2 FQGTGA. The CDR3 sequence is CASSRWQGAFTDTEAFF. CDR3 nucleotides: TGTGCCAGCAGCCGTTGGCAGGGGGCGTTTACGGACACTGAAGCTTTCTTT.

V and J are TRBV6-6 and TRBJ1-2; D gene ambiguous. V was shortened by 8 bases and J by 12 bases, with 22 bases between the two germline ends. CDR1 MNHNY and CDR2 SVGAGI come from the germline V gene (reference sequence). There are 13 residues in the CDR3. The CDR3 region is CASDNGTPKGDTF. The DNA of the CDR3 is TGTGCCAGCGATAACGGCACCCCCAAGGGTGACACCTTC.

The genes are TRBV9 and TRBJ2-5, with a tentative D call TRBD1 (6 bases). This CDR3 contains 16 residues. Germline V CDR1 and CDR2: SGDLS, YYNGEE. V was shortened by 0 bases and J by 2 bases, with 14 bases between the two germline ends. The CDR3 loop is CASSVDFVDRQETQYF. The CDR3 coding sequence is TGTGCCAGCAGCGTAGATTTTGTGGACAGACAAGAGACCCAGTACTTC.

The table lists this clonotype with a few counts. The V call is TRBV19, the J call TRBJ2-4; unclear D gene. Per germline, CDR1 LNHDA and CDR2 SQIVND (reference sequence). The V and J ends lost 5 bases and 2 bases respectively, with 7 bases between them. CDR3 length equals 13 residues. The CDR3: CASSAGSKNIQYF. As DNA, the CDR3 is TGTGCCAGTAGTGCCGGGTCCAAAAACATTCAGTACTTC.